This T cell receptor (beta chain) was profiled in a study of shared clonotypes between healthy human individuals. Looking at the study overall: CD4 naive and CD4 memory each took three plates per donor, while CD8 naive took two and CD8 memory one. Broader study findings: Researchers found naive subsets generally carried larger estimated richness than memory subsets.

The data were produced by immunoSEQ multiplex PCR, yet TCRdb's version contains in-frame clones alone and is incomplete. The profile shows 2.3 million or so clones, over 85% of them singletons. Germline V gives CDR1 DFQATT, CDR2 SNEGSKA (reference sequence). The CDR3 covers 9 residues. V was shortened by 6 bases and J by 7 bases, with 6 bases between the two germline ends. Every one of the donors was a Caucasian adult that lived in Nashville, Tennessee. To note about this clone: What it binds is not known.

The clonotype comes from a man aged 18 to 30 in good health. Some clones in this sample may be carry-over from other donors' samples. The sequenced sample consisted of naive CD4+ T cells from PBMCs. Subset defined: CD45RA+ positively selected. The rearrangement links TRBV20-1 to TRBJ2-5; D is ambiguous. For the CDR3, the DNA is TGCAGTGCCGTGGGGACCCAGTACTTC. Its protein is CSAVGTQYF.